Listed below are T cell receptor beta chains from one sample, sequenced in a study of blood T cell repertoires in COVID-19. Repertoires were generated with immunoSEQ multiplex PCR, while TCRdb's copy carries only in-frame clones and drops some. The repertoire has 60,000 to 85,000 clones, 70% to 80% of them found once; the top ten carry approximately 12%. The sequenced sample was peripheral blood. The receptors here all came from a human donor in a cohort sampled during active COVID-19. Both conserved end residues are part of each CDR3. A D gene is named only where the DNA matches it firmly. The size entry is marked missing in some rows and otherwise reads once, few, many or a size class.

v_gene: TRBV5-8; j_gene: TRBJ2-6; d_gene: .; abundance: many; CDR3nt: TGTGCCAGCAGCTATCGCAGGGTTAGGACCAACGTCCTGACTTTC; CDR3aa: CASSYRRVRTNVLTF
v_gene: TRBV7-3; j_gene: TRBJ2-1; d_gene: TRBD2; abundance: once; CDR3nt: TGTGCCAGCAGCCCACGTCTCGGGCGGGGAGGGCCAGCAGAGCAGTTCTTC; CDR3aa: CASSPRLGRGGPAEQFF
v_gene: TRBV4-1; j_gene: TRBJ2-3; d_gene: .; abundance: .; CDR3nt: TGCGCCAGCAGCCAAGTTGCTAGAATGGATACGCAGTATTTT; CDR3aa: CASSQVARMDTQYF
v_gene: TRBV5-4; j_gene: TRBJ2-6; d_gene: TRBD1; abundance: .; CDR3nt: TGTGCCAGCAGCCCAGGGACAGCTGGGGCCAACGTCCTGACTTTC; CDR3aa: CASSPGTAGANVLTF
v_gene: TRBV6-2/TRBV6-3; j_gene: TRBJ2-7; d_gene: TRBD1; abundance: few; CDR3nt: TGTGCCAGCAGTCACAGGGGGTCGGCCTACGAGCAGTACTTC; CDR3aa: CASSHRGSAYEQYF
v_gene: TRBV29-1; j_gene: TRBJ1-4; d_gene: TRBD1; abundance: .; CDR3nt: TGCAGCGCGGAGGGACAGGGTGAAGAAAAACTGTTTTTT; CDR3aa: CSAEGQGEEKLFF
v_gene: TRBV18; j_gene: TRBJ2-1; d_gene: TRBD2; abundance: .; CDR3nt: TGTGCCAGCTCACCCAGAGCGGGAGGGCGTTCGGATGAGCAGTTCTTC; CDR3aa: CASSPRAGGRSDEQFF
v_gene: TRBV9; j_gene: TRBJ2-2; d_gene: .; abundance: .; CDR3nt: TGTGCCAGCAGCGTCATAGAATCCGGGGAGCTGTTTTTT; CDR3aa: CASSVIESGELFF
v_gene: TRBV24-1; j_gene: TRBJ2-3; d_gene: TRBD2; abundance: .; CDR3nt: TGTGCCACCAGTGGCCGGGGGGGAAGCACAGATACGCAGTATTTT; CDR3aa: CATSGRGGSTDTQYF
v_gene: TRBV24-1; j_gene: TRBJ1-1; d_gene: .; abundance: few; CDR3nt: TGTGCCACCAGTGACCCTCTTTTGGCAGGGGAAGCTTTCTTT; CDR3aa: CATSDPLLAGEAFF
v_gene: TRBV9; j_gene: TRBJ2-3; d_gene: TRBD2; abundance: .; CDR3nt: TGTGCCAGCAGCGCCTGGACTAGCGGCACAGATACGCAGTATTTT; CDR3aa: CASSAWTSGTDTQYF
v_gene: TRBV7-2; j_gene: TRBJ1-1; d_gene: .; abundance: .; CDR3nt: TGTGCCAGCAGCTCACCTCCGGCGGCTGAAGCTTTCTTT; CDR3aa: CASSSPPAAEAFF
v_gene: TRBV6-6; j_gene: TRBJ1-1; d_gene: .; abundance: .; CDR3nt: TGTGCCAGCAGTTACCCAGAGGGAGGGAACACTGAAGCTTTCTTT; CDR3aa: CASSYPEGGNTEAFF
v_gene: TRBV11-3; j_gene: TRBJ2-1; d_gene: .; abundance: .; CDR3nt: TGTGCCAGCAGCTTAGATAGGGGCAGTCCGCAGTTCTTC; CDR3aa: CASSLDRGSPQFF
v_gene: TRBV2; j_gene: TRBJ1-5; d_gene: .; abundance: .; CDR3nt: TGTGCCAGCAGTGAAGCGTCGGTGATAAGCAATCAGCCCCAGCATTTT; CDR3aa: CASSEASVISNQPQHF